A selection of T cell receptor beta chains follows, all from one sample in a study of T cells after yellow fever vaccination. From the 5' RACE reads, TCRdb called clonotypes with MiXCR, one entry per CDR3 protein. Among some 560,000 distinct CDR3 sequences listed, roughly 21% were seen once. Sequenced here: PBMCs, sampled 15 days after the yellow fever booster vaccination. These receptors originate from a man aged 25-45 years who received the YFV17D yellow fever vaccine. The CDR3 runs from the conserved cysteine through the conserved F or W. D genes are given only for firm matches.

v_gene: TRBV7-2; d_gene: .; j_gene: TRBJ2-1; len: 13; CDR3aa: CASSLLVLDEQFF
v_gene: TRBV6-2/TRBV6-3; d_gene: .; j_gene: TRBJ2-1; len: 16; CDR3aa: CASSTTWVRSYNEQFF
v_gene: TRBV4-3; d_gene: .; j_gene: TRBJ2-7; len: 13; CDR3aa: CASSRIARDEQYF
v_gene: TRBV20-1; d_gene: .; j_gene: TRBJ1-1; len: 11; CDR3aa: CSAQVNTEAFF
v_gene: TRBV20-1; d_gene: .; j_gene: TRBJ2-5; len: 11; CDR3aa: CSTEYQETQYF
v_gene: TRBV3-1; d_gene: TRBD2; j_gene: TRBJ2-1; len: 14; CDR3aa: CASGRTSLANEQFF
v_gene: TRBV20-1; d_gene: TRBD2; j_gene: TRBJ2-7; len: 14; CDR3aa: CSASQGTSGAEQYF
v_gene: TRBV4-3; d_gene: TRBD2; j_gene: TRBJ2-7; len: 17; CDR3aa: CASSQVYSPSGGYEQYF
v_gene: TRBV5-1; d_gene: TRBD1; j_gene: TRBJ2-1; len: 15; CDR3aa: CASSVTGRAGDEQFF
v_gene: TRBV20-1; d_gene: TRBD2; j_gene: TRBJ2-7; len: 14; CDR3aa: CSARGKRGFYEQYF
v_gene: TRBV28; d_gene: .; j_gene: TRBJ2-1; len: 13; CDR3aa: CASNGGFYNEQFF
v_gene: TRBV24-1; d_gene: .; j_gene: TRBJ2-1; len: 14; CDR3aa: CATSEQRENNEQFF
v_gene: TRBV28; d_gene: TRBD1; j_gene: TRBJ2-7; len: 13; CDR3aa: CASGDRGAYEQYF
v_gene: TRBV10-1; d_gene: TRBD2; j_gene: TRBJ2-3; len: 15; CDR3aa: CASSVLAGEIDTQYF
v_gene: TRBV11-2; d_gene: .; j_gene: TRBJ2-7; len: 11; CDR3aa: CASSSGNEQYF
v_gene: TRBV5-5; d_gene: TRBD2; j_gene: TRBJ2-2; len: 17; CDR3aa: CASSGLAGGSNTGELFF
v_gene: TRBV10-3; d_gene: .; j_gene: TRBJ2-7; len: 12; CDR3aa: CAIGSGLYEQYF
v_gene: TRBV4-3; d_gene: TRBD1; j_gene: TRBJ1-1; len: 15; CDR3aa: CASSQETGGGTEAFF
v_gene: TRBV27; d_gene: TRBD1; j_gene: TRBJ1-1; len: 14; CDR3aa: CASSLFGQDTEAFF
v_gene: TRBV9; d_gene: .; j_gene: TRBJ2-2; len: 14; CDR3aa: CASTRLVGSGELFF
v_gene: TRBV7-2; d_gene: .; j_gene: TRBJ1-5; len: 15; CDR3aa: CASSLGDRLYQPQHF
v_gene: TRBV7-2; d_gene: .; j_gene: TRBJ2-5; len: 12; CDR3aa: CASSLFLETQYF
v_gene: TRBV11-3; d_gene: .; j_gene: TRBJ2-5; len: 12; CDR3aa: CASSPDSGTQYF
v_gene: TRBV7-6; d_gene: TRBD2; j_gene: TRBJ2-1; len: 15; CDR3aa: CASNPRLAEAVEQFF